This TCR beta chain was identified in a study of a mutant IDH1 vaccine in newly diagnosed glioma. Across the study: The treated group averaged about 41 years old and was about 60% male, roughly 38% female.

Time point described: baseline, week 1 (first vaccination visit). Treatment defined: pre-vaccination baseline after standard-of-care therapy. Astrocytomas found in donors were new, WHO grade 3 or 4, IDH1-mutant and ATRX-lost. Sequenced by immunoSEQ multiplex PCR; TCRdb stores in-frame clones only, minus some. The table has around 89,000 clones, 83% seen once. There are 15 residues in the CDR3. Trimming shortened V by 0 bases and J by 5 bases, and 11 bases separated the two germline ends. Germline V lookup: CDR1 SGHRS, CDR2 YFSETQ. This sample comprised PBMCs, obtained from a glioma patient treated with radiotherapy, temozolomide or both. The gene calls are TRBV5-1 and TRBJ1-4, with D perhaps TRBD1 (5 bases). This sequence was found in a woman aged 45-65 years with glioma. In nucleotides, the CDR3 is TGCGCCAGCAGCTTGGATGGCAGGGAGAATGAAAAACTGTTTTTT. Protein sequence: CASSLDGRENEKLFF.